The next 9 T cell receptor beta chains were all read from a single sample in a study of CD8+CD57+ T cells in acquired aplastic anemia. Sequencing was done on patients that had shown CD8+CD57+ cell expansion by flow cytometry. Genomic DNA was employed as the template in profiling TCR beta VDJ and CDR3. One entry per CDR3 protein, called by TCRdb with MiXCR from the reads. Counted here are approximately 220,000 distinct CDR3 sequences, about half occurring once; the ten biggest clones make up about 20%. Sequenced sample: sorted CD4+, CD8+, or CD8+CD57+ T cells (not recorded which) from PBMCs. The receptor set was obtained from a human donor with aplastic anemia.

The rearrangement links TRBV7-9 to TRBJ1-2; D remains unclear. The V gene lost 2 bases and the J gene lost 3 bases, with 10 bases spanning the gap. This CDR3 has 14 residues. Looked up from germline, CDR1 is SEHNR and CDR2 is FQNEAQ (reference sequence). Written as DNA, the CDR3 is TGTGCCAGCAGCTTATCCGGTTCTTACTATGGCTACACCTTC. Its protein is CASSLSGSYYGYTF.

This clonotype was recorded at least ten times. This chain joins TRBV15 and TRBJ1-1; the D gene is possibly TRBD1 (5 bases). CDR3 length: 14 amino acids. V lost 0 bases to trimming and J lost 4 bases, with 9 bases between them. From germline, CDR1 is LNHNV and CDR2 YYDKDF (reference sequence). CDR3 in DNA: TGTGCCACCAGCAGAGATGTTGGGGGCACTGAAGCTTTCTTT. Translation: CATSRDVGGTEAFF. Full variable domain (rest looked up from reference TRBV15 and TRBJ1-1): DAMVIQNPRYQVTQFGKPVTLSCSQTLNHNVMYWYQQKSSQAPKLLFHYYDKDFNNEADTPDNFQSRRPNTSFCFLDIRSPGLGDTAMYLCATSRDVGGTEAFFGQGTRLTVV.

The chain has TRBV7-9 and TRBJ2-3, with 8 bases identical to TRBD2. Germline lookup yields CDR1 SEHNR and CDR2 FQNEAQ (reference sequence). The CDR3 is 17 amino acids. Trimming cost V 3 bases and J 1 base; bases outside gene matches: 9. The chain's CDR3 is CASSFSTGGPRTDTQYF. In DNA, the CDR3 is TGTGCCAGCAGCTTTTCCACGGGAGGGCCGCGCACAGATACGCAGTATTTT.

On this clonotype: This may be a read error, as it is one base from a much larger clone. The chain is built from TRBV10-3 and TRBJ2-5, with 8 bases lining up with TRBD2. CDR1 and CDR2 from the germline V gene are ENHRY and SYGVKD. After removal of 5 bases from V and 3 bases from J, the junction contained 11 bases not matched to a gene. The CDR3 covers 16 residues. CDR3 protein: CAISYSISGGEETQYF. CDR3 sequence (DNA): TGTGCCATCAGTTACTCGATATCGGGGGGGGAAGAGACCCAGTACTTC.

The V gene is TRBV3-1, the J gene TRBJ2-2; 8 bases agree with TRBD1. The germline V gene encodes CDR1 LGHDT and CDR2 YNNKEL (reference sequence). The CDR3 contains 15 residues. J lost 5 bases, V lost 3 bases, and 5 bases had no gene match. CDR3 bases: TGTGCCAGCAGCCACAGGGGGCTAGGAACCGGGGAGCTGTTTTTT. This gives the protein CASSHRGLGTGELFF. The variable domain in full, with the rest retrieved from reference TRBV3-1 and TRBJ2-2, is DTAVSQTPKYLVTQMGNDKSIKCEQNLGHDTMYWYKQDSKKFLKIMFSYNNKELIINETVPNRFSPKSPDKAHLNLHINSLELGDSAVYFCASSHRGLGTGELFFGEGSRLTVL.

The sample holds many counts of this clonotype. The gene calls are TRBV5-1 and TRBJ1-5; D remains unclear. The V end was cut by 2 bases, the J end by 4 bases, with 16 bases between. The CDR3 sequence is 16 residues long. Germline values: CDR1 SGHRS, CDR2 YFSETQ. In DNA form, the CDR3 reads TGCGCCAGCAGCTTTGTACAGAGGAGGGCTAATCAGCCCCAGCATTTT. Protein product: CASSFVQRRANQPQHF.

The chain combines TRBV6-6 with TRBJ1-1; the D is unclear. CDR3 size: 13 residues. Germline V gene sequence: CDR1 MNHNY, CDR2 SVGAGI (reference sequence). The ends were cut back, 0 bases at V and 5 bases at J, with 7 bases in the middle. The CDR3 DNA reads TGTGCCAGCAGTTACTCGGGTCGGACTGAAGCTTTCTTT. Amino acid sequence: CASSYSGRTEAFF.

The genes are TRBV5-1 and TRBJ1-1, with D perhaps TRBD1 (5 bases). Germline V CDR1 and CDR2: SGHRS, YFSETQ. The CDR3 runs to 16 residues. V lost 3 bases to trimming and J lost 3 bases, with 18 bases between them. CDR3 loop: CASSSEGGGIDTEAFF. In DNA form, the CDR3 reads TGCGCCAGCAGCTCGGAGGGCGGGGGTATTGACACTGAAGCTTTCTTT.

This clonotype has ten or more counts. The rearrangement joins TRBV7-6 to TRBJ2-7; TRBD1 matches 9 bases. Germline CDR1 is SGHVS and CDR2 is FNYEAQ. This CDR3 has 15 residues. The ends lost 0 bases at V and 2 bases at J; junction bases unmatched: 2. The CDR3 DNA follows: TGTGCCAGCAGCTTAGCTACAGGGGGCCCCTACGAGCAGTACTTC. This encodes CASSLATGGPYEQYF.